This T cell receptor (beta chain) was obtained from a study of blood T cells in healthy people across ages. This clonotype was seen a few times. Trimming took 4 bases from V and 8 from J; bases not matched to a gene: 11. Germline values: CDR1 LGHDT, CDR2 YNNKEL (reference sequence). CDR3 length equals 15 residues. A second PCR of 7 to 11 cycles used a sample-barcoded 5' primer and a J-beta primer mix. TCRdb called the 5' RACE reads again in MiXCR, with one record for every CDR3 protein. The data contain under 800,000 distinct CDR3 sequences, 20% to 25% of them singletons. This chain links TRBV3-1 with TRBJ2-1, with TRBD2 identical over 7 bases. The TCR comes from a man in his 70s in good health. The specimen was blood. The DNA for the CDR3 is TGTGCCAGCAGCCGGTCAGGGCGGGAGCTCGATGAGCAGTTCTTC. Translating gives CASSRSGRELDEQFF.